The next 7 T cell receptor beta chains were all read from a single sample in a study of Ad26.COV2.S vaccination and SARS-CoV-2 variants. Sequenced by immunoSEQ multiplex PCR; TCRdb stores in-frame clones only, minus some. This sample has 300,000 to 400,000 clones, with roughly 91% found just once. Treatment described: some 20 received Ad26.COV2.S at low or high dose, single or two shots; 5 received placebo; per-sample allocation not given. Day 63 after the first vaccine or placebo injection was the time point for sampling. The source was peripheral blood, collected in a trial of Ad26.COV2.S vaccine versus placebo. These TCRs come from a person aged 18 to 59 who received the Ad26.COV2.S COVID-19 vaccine or a placebo.

V is TRBV4-2 and J is TRBJ2-7; D is uncertain. The germline gives CDR1 LGHNA, CDR2 YNFKEQ. The CDR3 sequence is 15 residues long. Trimming shortened V by 0 bases and J by 4 bases, and 13 bases separated the two germline ends. CDR3 protein: CASSQERNPAYEQYF. DNA for the CDR3: TGTGCCAGCAGCCAAGAAAGAAACCCCGCTTACGAGCAGTACTTC.

The chain couples TRBV7-2 to TRBJ1-2; D ambiguous. V lost 3 bases and J lost 4, with 15 bases in between. Germline V gene sequence: CDR1 SGHTA, CDR2 FQGNSA. The CDR3 contains 15 residues. The CDR3 DNA sequence: TGTGCCAGCAGCTTTCCGACACCTTGGCGCTATGGCTACACCTTC. Translating gives CASSFPTPWRYGYTF. The full variable domain, in which reference TRBV7-2 and TRBJ1-2 provide the parts outside the CDR3, is GAGVSQSPSNKVTEKGKDVELRCDPISGHTALYWYRQSLGQGLEFLIYFQGNSAPDKSGLPSDRFSAERTGGSVSTLTIQRTQQEDSAVYLCASSFPTPWRYGYTFGSGTRLTVV.

The gene calls are TRBV19 and TRBJ1-5; D ambiguous. The CDR3 is made up of 13 amino acids. The germline V gene has CDR1 LNHDA and CDR2 SQIVND (reference sequence). With 6 bases removed from V and 0 bases from J, the gap between germline ends came to 6 bases. The CDR3 sequence: CASSPNSNQPQHF. CDR3 DNA sequence: TGTGCCAGTAGCCCGAATAGCAATCAGCCCCAGCATTTT.

The V gene is TRBV6-6, the J gene TRBJ2-7, with D maybe TRBD1 (6 bases). In germline, CDR1 is MNHNY, CDR2 SVGAGI (reference sequence). The CDR3 has 14 amino acids. With 6 bases removed from V and 5 bases from J, the gap between germline ends came to 17 bases. CDR3 protein: CASSPTDRPDEQYF. The CDR3 DNA follows: TGTGCCAGCAGCCCAACCGACAGGCCCGACGAGCAGTACTTC.

The rearrangement uses TRBV30 and TRBJ1-5; 7 nucleotides align to TRBD1. J lost 0 bases, V lost 2 bases, and 4 bases had no gene match. The germline V gene encodes CDR1 GTSNPN and CDR2 SVGIG (reference sequence). This CDR3 is 15 amino acids long. The CDR3 nucleotides read TGTGCCTGGAGTACCAGGGGGTATAGCAATCAGCCCCAGCATTTT. This translates into CAWSTRGYSNQPQHF.

This clone was counted a single time. The rearrangement joins TRBV5-1 to TRBJ2-1, with 8 bases fitting TRBD1. Germline V gives CDR1 SGHRS, CDR2 YFSETQ. The CDR3 loop spans 16 amino acids. Trimming at V came to 0 bases and at J to 3 bases, leaving 5 bases not matched to a gene. CDR3 DNA sequence: TGCGCCAGCAGCTTGGGCCAGGGGGCCAGCTACAATGAGCAGTTCTTC. Translated: CASSLGQGASYNEQFF.

This clone was recorded once. The chain links TRBV5-6 to TRBJ1-5, with D maybe TRBD1 (5 bases). Trimming stripped 4 bases from V and 7 bases from J, with 12 bases between. Germline V lookup: CDR1 SGHDT, CDR2 YYEEEE. The CDR3 is made up of 13 amino acids. CDR3 loop: CASSRERGQPQHF. In DNA form, the CDR3 reads TGTGCCAGCAGCAGGGAGAGGGGACAGCCCCAGCATTTT. Using reference TRBV5-6 and TRBJ1-5 for the parts outside the CDR3, the full variable domain is DAGVTQSPTHLIKTRGQQVTLRCSPKSGHDTVSWYQQALGQGPQFIFQYYEEEERQRGNFPDRFSGHQFPNYSSELNVNALLLGDSALYLCASSRERGQPQHFGDGTRLSIL.